This record covers a single T cell receptor (beta chain). Its antigen is currently unknown. PCR employed 60 Vbeta and 13 Jbeta primers. Sequencing was performed with immunoSEQ multiplex PCR; in TCRdb, only in-frame clones are kept and a portion is missing. The sample has about 150,000 clones, approximately 80% seen once. The data belong to a study of cytomegalovirus exposure and HLA in healthy donors. Trimming left V 5 bases short and J 5 bases short, with 16 bases between. The CDR3 sequence is 14 residues long. Germline V gene data show CDR1 as SGHAT and CDR2 as FQNNGV. The study's findings and limits: Relative to equally common others, HLA-associated TCR beta chains showed greater clonal expansion in a later analysis. Most TCR sequences were rare, but some public TCRs occurred in many donors. The study put some 160 TCR beta chains on its list as cytomegalovirus-associated. As a later analysis showed, a missense DCLRE1C variant was linked to trimming of TCR beta V- and J-genes.

The chain has TRBV11-2 and TRBJ2-7, with D perhaps TRBD1 (5 bases). The sample comprised PBMCs. This TCR was sampled from a woman aged 40 to 50 in good health and CMV-seronegative. Written as DNA, the CDR3 is TGTGCCAGCAGCAGAGCAGGGCCCTTCGACGAGCAGTACTTC. It encodes CASSRAGPFDEQYF.